The table lists the clone carrying this T cell receptor (beta chain) with a few counts. Its cognate antigen is unknown. This sample stems from a study of T cells in Graves' hyperthyroidism and ophthalmopathy. Overall study results and limits: The blood repertoire included most of the expanded thyroid clonotypes above 0.001.

The CDR3 covers 14 residues. Germline V lookup: CDR1 SGHDN, CDR2 FVKESK. J was trimmed by 5 bases and V by 7 bases; bases with no gene match: 8. What was amplified from RNA transcripts were TCR beta CDR3 regions. An initial round of RT-PCR targeting the TCR CDR3 relied on the HTBI primer set. MiXCR, run by TCRdb on the multiplex PCR reads, gives a single entry per CDR3 protein. The data hold about 380,000 distinct CDR3 sequences, with about 13% observed a single time. The chain combines TRBV14 with TRBJ2-7; TRBD1 matches 10 bases. Sequenced material: blood. The receptor comes from a man younger than 45 with Graves' hyperthyroidism that later progressed to Graves' ophthalmopathy. CDR3 nucleotides: TGTGCCAGCAATCCGGGACAGGGGTGGAACGAGCAGTACTTC. Translated, it gives CASNPGQGWNEQYF.